This entry lists 26 T cell receptor beta chains sequenced from one sample in a study of CD8 T cells in Susac syndrome. Random-hexamer reverse transcription was applied to about 0.45 to 1 ug RNA. One entry per CDR3 protein, called by TCRdb with MiXCR from the immunoSEQ multiplex PCR reads. Of 130,000 or so distinct CDR3 sequences in the sample, around 95% were seen once. The material sequenced was CD4+ T cells from PBMCs. The receptors derive from a human donor with multiple sclerosis.

V usage is TRBV20-1 and J usage is TRBJ2-7, with 14 bases that match TRBD2. The V gene's germline CDR1 is DFQATT and CDR2 SNEGSKA (reference sequence). V lost 3 bases, J lost 6 bases, and 7 bases stayed unmatched. The CDR3 extends over 15 amino acids. The DNA of the CDR3 is TGCAGTGCTAGGTCCGGGACTAGCGGGAGTGGCGAGCAGTACTTC. This codes for CSARSGTSGSGEQYF.

This clonotype was detected only once. The chain couples TRBV20-1 to TRBJ2-5, with a possible D match to TRBD1 (5 bases). V was clipped by 0 bases and J by 4 bases, with 15 bases between them. The CDR3 sequence is 15 residues long. Germline V CDR1 and CDR2: DFQATT, SNEGSKA (reference sequence). The CDR3 loop reads CSAREPRVSLETQYF. As DNA, the CDR3 is TGCAGTGCTAGAGAGCCCAGGGTATCGTTAGAGACCCAGTACTTC.

The chain carries TRBV20-1 and TRBJ2-3; 7 nucleotides match TRBD1. The CDR3 has 14 residues. The V gene's germline CDR1 is DFQATT and CDR2 SNEGSKA (reference sequence). The CDR3 region is CRARDRIITDTQYF. DNA for the CDR3: TGCAGAGCAAGGGACAGAATCATCACAGATACGCAGTATTTT.

The rearrangement uses TRBV6-5 and TRBJ2-1; no firm D call. The CDR3 extends over 15 amino acids. Germline CDR1 reads MNHEY; CDR2 reads SVGAGI. V shed 6 bases and J shed 9 bases, with 21 bases lying between them. The CDR3 DNA sequence: TGTGCCAGCAGACCTCCTGGAGTCCCCCCGAGTGAGCAGTTCTTC. Residues: CASRPPGVPPSEQFF.

The CDR3 nucleotides read TGTGCCAGCAGCGCCTCGGGACTAGCGGGCAATGAGCAGTTCTTC. This encodes CASSASGLAGNEQFF. This rearrangement joins TRBV11-3 to TRBJ2-1; TRBD2 aligns across 12 bases. V dropped 5 bases and J dropped 6; count of bases not matched to a gene: 5. Germline CDR1 reads SGHNT; CDR2 reads YENEEA. The CDR3 has 15 amino acids.

The V and J genes are TRBV29-1 and TRBJ2-1; D remains unclear. Trimming took off 5 bases at V and 4 bases at J, with 18 bases between the two ends. CDR3 length: 15 residues. The germline CDR1 and CDR2 sequences are SQVTM and ANQGSEA. In DNA form, the CDR3 reads TGCAGCGTTCTCTGGGGAAGTGTGGATTACAATGAGCAGTTCTTC. Its protein product is CSVLWGSVDYNEQFF.

The rearrangement joins TRBV30 to TRBJ1-5; tentatively, D is TRBD1 (5 bases). Germline loops: CDR1 GTSNPN, CDR2 SVGIG (reference sequence). This CDR3 is built from 14 residues. V gave up 2 bases and J gave up 3 bases, with 11 bases separating them. CDR3 bases: TGTGCCTGGAGTTGGAGACAGTACAATCAGCCCCAGCATTTT. As protein: CAWSWRQYNQPQHF.

This sequence joins TRBV12-3 or TRBV12-4 and TRBJ2-7; 9 positions agree with TRBD1. The CDR3 has 15 residues. V dropped 6 bases and J dropped 3; count of bases not matched to a gene: 9. CDR3 coding DNA: TGTGCCAGCAGCCTACAGGGGGCTCGTGGCTACGAGCAGTACTTC. Amino acid sequence: CASSLQGARGYEQYF.

The chain is built from TRBV6-2 or TRBV6-3 and TRBJ1-3, with D unclear. The CDR3 extends over 13 amino acids. V gave up 6 bases and J gave up 7 bases, with 13 bases separating them. Germline V gene data show CDR1 as MNHEY and CDR2 as SVGEGT. The CDR3: CASRSGSPNTIYF. CDR3 nucleotides: TGTGCCAGCAGATCCGGGAGCCCGAACACCATATATTTT.

V gene TRBV2 combines with J gene TRBJ1-1; TRBD1 might be the D (6 bases). In germline, CDR1 is SNHLY, CDR2 FYNNEI. The CDR3 has 13 amino acids. V shed 7 bases and J shed 4 bases, with 13 bases lying between them. The CDR3 DNA is TGTGCCAGCAACGCGAGGGGGTTCACTGAAGCTTTCTTT. Translated, it gives CASNARGFTEAFF.

The chain is built from TRBV20-1 and TRBJ1-2; no reliable D call. The length of the CDR3 is 15 residues. Germline V gene lookup returns CDR1 DFQATT and CDR2 SNEGSKA (reference sequence). V was clipped by 0 bases and J by 1 base, with 12 bases between them. CDR3 sequence reads: CSARDPPGFNYGYTF. In DNA form, the CDR3 reads TGCAGTGCTAGAGACCCGCCAGGCTTTAACTATGGCTACACCTTC.

This chain connects TRBV29-1 to TRBJ2-7; D gene unclear. The CDR3 totals 10 residues. V lost 6 bases, J lost 6 bases, and 9 bases lay in between. CDR1 SQVTM and CDR2 ANQGSEA come from the germline V gene. CDR3 in DNA: TGCAGCGTGAGCTCAGGCGAGCAGTACTTC. It translates to CSVSSGEQYF.

The chain is built from TRBV15 and TRBJ1-1; D gene uncertain. Germline CDR1 LNHNV, CDR2 YYDKDF (reference sequence). The V end was cut by 0 bases, the J end by 6 bases, with 11 bases between. The CDR3 totals 14 residues. The CDR3 is CATSRDIAAAEAFF. CDR3 DNA: TGTGCCACCAGCAGAGATATAGCAGCGGCTGAAGCTTTCTTT.

The chain carries TRBV6-6 and TRBJ1-2; D is undetermined. The CDR3 contains 14 residues. The ends were cut back, 0 bases at V and 7 bases at J, with 12 bases in the middle. Germline CDR1 MNHNY, CDR2 SVGAGI (reference sequence). The CDR3 loop is CASSYSIRPAGYTF. The CDR3, as DNA: TGTGCCAGCAGTTACTCGATCCGGCCTGCTGGCTACACCTTC.

V is TRBV29-1 and J is TRBJ1-5; 7 nucleotides agree with TRBD1. From germline, CDR1 is SQVTM and CDR2 ANQGSEA. The CDR3 is 15 residues long. Trimming at V came to 4 bases and at J to 0 bases, leaving 6 bases not matched to a gene. The CDR3 DNA is TGCAGCGTTGCTTCGACAGGGAATAGCAATCAGCCCCAGCATTTT. Amino acids: CSVASTGNSNQPQHF. The whole variable domain, filled in from reference TRBV29-1 and TRBJ1-5, reads SAVISQKPSRDICQRGTSLTIQCQVDSQVTMMFWYRQQPGQSLTLIATANQGSEATYESGFVIDKFPISRPNLTFSTLTVSNMSPEDSSIYLCSVASTGNSNQPQHFGDGTRLSIL.

The rearrangement uses TRBV6-6 and TRBJ2-5; the D call may be TRBD1 or TRBD2 (6 bases each). V lost 8 bases and J lost 5, with 12 bases in between. Germline CDR1 is MNHNY and CDR2 is SVGAGI (reference sequence). The CDR3 runs 12 residues. CDR3 DNA: TGTGCCAGCGAGGGGGGTGGGGAGACCCAGTACTTC. This gives the protein CASEGGGETQYF.

V usage is TRBV4-3 and J usage is TRBJ2-3; D unclear. Germline V gene lookup returns CDR1 LGHNA and CDR2 YSLEER. The germline V and J ends were trimmed by 3 bases and 0 bases, with 19 bases remaining between them. CDR3 size: 18 residues. The CDR3 here is CASSHPPAAPSSTDTQYF. CDR3 sequence (DNA): TGCGCCAGCAGCCACCCGCCGGCAGCGCCTTCTAGCACAGATACGCAGTATTTT.

The chain employs TRBV3-1 and TRBJ1-2, with D tentatively TRBD1 (6 bases). Germline values: CDR1 LGHDT, CDR2 YNNKEL (reference sequence). This CDR3 is 13 amino acids long. V lost 5 bases and J lost 1, with 8 bases in between. CDR3 coding DNA: TGTGCCAGCAGCAAACAGGGTAACTATGGCTACACCTTC. Protein: CASSKQGNYGYTF.

The chain is built from TRBV19 and TRBJ2-7, with unresolved D. The V end lost 3 bases, the J end lost 0 bases, and 6 bases lay between the germline ends. Looked up from germline, CDR1 is LNHDA and CDR2 is SQIVND (reference sequence). The CDR3 runs 13 residues. CDR3 region: CASSIRISYEQYF. DNA of the CDR3: TGTGCCAGTAGTATCCGAATCTCCTACGAGCAGTACTTC. Full variable domain (missing parts from reference TRBV19 and TRBJ2-7): DGGITQSPKYLFRKEGQNVTLSCEQNLNHDAMYWYRQDPGQGLRLIYYSQIVNDFQKGDIAEGYSVSREKKESFPLTVTSAQKNPTAFYLCASSIRISYEQYFGPGTRLTVT.

The chain is built from TRBV7-8 and TRBJ2-5, with D maybe TRBD1 (6 bases). The CDR3 contains 14 residues. The germline V and J ends were trimmed by 1 base and 8 bases, with 14 bases remaining between them. CDR1 is SGHVS, CDR2 FQNEAQ, per germline. CDR3 loop: CASSLGGQGNTQYF. CDR3 sequence (DNA): TGTGCCAGCAGCTTAGGCGGGCAGGGGAACACCCAGTACTTC.

This chain links TRBV15 with TRBJ2-1; D not certain. Per the germline V gene, CDR1 is LNHNV and CDR2 is YYDKDF (reference sequence). V gave up 0 bases and J gave up 8 bases, with 8 bases separating them. This CDR3 has 13 residues. As DNA, the CDR3 is TGTGCCACCAGCAGAGATGGCGTCTATGAGCAGTTCTTC. Its translation is CATSRDGVYEQFF.

This chain uses TRBV20-1 with TRBJ2-7; 9 bases align to TRBD2. The CDR3 has 16 residues. The germline V gene has CDR1 DFQATT and CDR2 SNEGSKA (reference sequence). CDR3 nucleotides: TGCAGGGCGGCTAGCGGGGATTCCCTTAAGTCCTACGAGCAGTACTTC. It yields the protein CRAASGDSLKSYEQYF.

As DNA, the CDR3 is TGCAGTGCTAGAGATCGGGGGAGGGGTGGGAGCAATCAGCCCCAGCATTTT. Encoded protein: CSARDRGRGGSNQPQHF. The chain carries TRBV20-1 and TRBJ1-5, with D possibly matching TRBD1 (5 bases). The CDR3 has 17 residues. From germline, CDR1 is DFQATT and CDR2 SNEGSKA (reference sequence). Trimming pared 0 bases from V and 1 base from J, leaving 16 bases between.

This rearrangement joins TRBV11-2 to TRBJ2-1; D is ambiguous. Germline V lookup: CDR1 SGHAT, CDR2 FQNNGV. The CDR3 is 12 residues long. Trimming took 6 bases from V and 7 from J, leaving 10 bases between them. CDR3 nucleotide sequence: TGTGCCAGCAGATCCAACCTGAATGAGCAGTTCTTC. It is translated as CASRSNLNEQFF.

The CDR3 sequence is CASSPFSEQYF. CDR3 nucleotides: TGTGCCAGCAGCCCATTTAGCGAGCAGTACTTC. The chain couples TRBV12-3 or TRBV12-4 to TRBJ2-7; D not certain. This CDR3 has 11 amino acids. V lost 6 bases and J lost 6, with 9 bases in between.

V usage is TRBV28 and J usage is TRBJ1-2; the D is unclear. The V and J ends lost 5 bases and 8 bases respectively, with 18 bases between them. The CDR3 is 14 amino acids. Germline assignment: CDR1 MDHEN and CDR2 SYDVKM. CDR3 DNA sequence: TGTGCCAGCAGTCTCTTGTCATTGCATAGCGGCTACACCTTC. Encoded protein: CASSLLSLHSGYTF.